Listed below are T cell receptor beta chains from one sample, sequenced in a study of blood T cells in healthy people across ages. TCRdb processed the 5' RACE reads anew with MiXCR; each CDR3 protein has one entry. The sample comprises a few hundred thousand distinct CDR3 sequences, about 25% of which are singletons, and about 3.3% rests with the top ten. The same sample was also studied in work on T cells of mothers and their children.

The source material was blood. All receptors derive from a boy younger than 10 in good health. Each CDR3 is given with its conserved first and last residue. A D gene is named only where the DNA matches it firmly. A clone size is listed for some rows: how often the clone was seen (once, few, many), or a class if it is expanded.

j_call | v_call | clone_size | d_call | cdr3_nt | cdr3_aa
TRBJ2-5 | TRBV20-1 | . | . | TGCAGTGCGGTGGGGCGAGAGACCCAGTACTTC | CSAVGRETQYF
TRBJ2-1 | TRBV10-2 | few | TRBD2 | TGCGCCAGCAGGGATAGCGGGGGATACTACAATGAGCAGTTCTTC | CASRDSGGYYNEQFF
TRBJ1-5 | TRBV7-2 | few | . | TGTGCCAGCAGCCCGAGGGGTGAACAGCCCCAGCATTTT | CASSPRGEQPQHF
TRBJ2-5 | TRBV5-1 | . | . | TGCGCCAGCAGCCAAAGCGGGTACCAAGAGACCCAGTACTTC | CASSQSGYQETQYF
TRBJ1-2 | TRBV6-6 | few | TRBD1 | TGTGCCAGCAGTTACCCAGGGGGGACAGGGGATGACTATGGCTACACCTTC | CASSYPGGTGDDYGYTF
TRBJ2-1 | TRBV10-3 | few | TRBD2 | TGTGCCATCAGGGAGGCCGGGACTAGCGGGAGGGCCCCCTACAATGAGCAGTTCTTC | CAIREAGTSGRAPYNEQFF
TRBJ1-6 | TRBV5-1 | few | . | TGCGCCAGCAGCCGCCTGCGGGGGTCCTCAAATTCACCCCTCCACTTT | CASSRLRGSSNSPLHF
TRBJ2-1 | TRBV5-1 | . | TRBD2 | TGCGCCAGCGGAGCGGGAGACAATGAGCAGTTCTTC | CASGAGDNEQFF
TRBJ1-5 | TRBV6-6 | . | . | TGTGCCAGCAGTGACCATAGCAATCAGCCCCAGCATTTT | CASSDHSNQPQHF
TRBJ2-3 | TRBV6-6 | . | . | TGTGCCAGCATGAGAGGGGGTAACACAGATACGCAGTATTTT | CASMRGGNTDTQYF
TRBJ2-7 | TRBV20-1 | . | TRBD1 | TGCAGTGCTGGCAACCCAGGGGGCCGTTCCTACGAGCAGTACTTC | CSAGNPGGRSYEQYF
TRBJ2-1 | TRBV2 | . | . | TGTGCCAGCAGCGCACCTTCTAGCCCCTACAATGAGCAGTTCTTC | CASSAPSSPYNEQFF
TRBJ2-7 | TRBV7-9 | few | . | TGTGCCAGCAGCCCCCCCACGGCGTACGAGCAGTACTTC | CASSPPTAYEQYF
TRBJ2-6 | TRBV9 | . | . | TGTGCCAGCAGCGTAGGGGGGAGCTCTGGGGCCAACGTCCTGACTTTC | CASSVGGSSGANVLTF
TRBJ1-2 | TRBV6-1 | . | . | TGTGCCAGCAGTGAGAGCACAGGCACTAACTATGGCTACACCTTC | CASSESTGTNYGYTF
TRBJ1-6 | TRBV27 | few | . | TGTGCCAGCAGTTTATCCCCCGGGACATTGGGCTCACCCCTCCACTTT | CASSLSPGTLGSPLHF
TRBJ2-7 | TRBV27 | . | . | TGTGCCAGCAGCGGAACTAGACTCCCCTACGAGCAGTACTTC | CASSGTRLPYEQYF
TRBJ2-3 | TRBV24-1 | . | . | TGTGCCACCAGTGATTCCGGGAGCCCTTCGTTGGATACGCAGTATTTT | CATSDSGSPSLDTQYF
TRBJ1-2 | TRBV7-2 | . | . | TGTGCCAGCAGCGGCTCCTGGAACTATGGCTACACCTTC | CASSGSWNYGYTF
TRBJ2-3 | TRBV4-1 | . | TRBD1 | TGCGCCAGCGGACCGGGACAGGGACCCACAGATACGCAGTATTTT | CASGPGQGPTDTQYF
TRBJ2-2 | TRBV3-1 | . | TRBD2 | TGTGCCAGCAGCCAAGGGGGGAAGCGGGAGAACACCGGGGAGCTGTTTTTT | CASSQGGKRENTGELFF
TRBJ2-1 | TRBV6-2/TRBV6-3 | few | TRBD2 | TGTGCCAGCAGTCCGGAAGCGGGACGAGGGGTCTACAATGAGCAGTTCTTC | CASSPEAGRGVYNEQFF